These 16 T cell receptor beta chains were all obtained from the same sample, sequenced in a study of CD8+CD57+ T cells in acquired aplastic anemia. TCR beta VDJ and CDR3 profiles were obtained from a genomic DNA template. TCRdb reprocessed the reads via MiXCR and lists one record per CDR3 protein. Here the sample spans fewer than 80,000 distinct CDR3 sequences, roughly three quarters being singletons. By flow cytometry, patients selected for sequencing had shown an expansion of CD8+CD57+ cells. The sample consisted of sorted CD4+, CD8+, or CD8+CD57+ T cells (not recorded which) from PBMCs. The origin of the receptors is a human donor with aplastic anemia.

The chain combines TRBV14 with TRBJ1-2, with D possibly matching TRBD1 (5 bases). The CDR3 sequence is 17 residues long. The V end lost 0 bases, the J end lost 8 bases, and 22 bases lay between the germline ends. The V gene's germline CDR1 is SGHDN and CDR2 FVKESK. CDR3 residues: CASSQDIGDRDGRGYTF. The CDR3 DNA is TGTGCCAGCAGCCAAGATATTGGGGACCGGGACGGTAGAGGCTACACCTTC.

The gene calls are TRBV7-8 and TRBJ2-7, with TRBD1 as a possible D gene (6 bases). Trimming left V 6 bases short and J 3 bases short, with 18 bases between. The germline V gene has CDR1 SGHVS and CDR2 FQNEAQ. The CDR3 spans 15 residues. This chain's CDR3 is CASSSRRQAVYEQYF. As DNA, the CDR3 is TGTGCCAGCAGTAGCCGGAGACAGGCGGTCTACGAGCAGTACTTC. Looking up the rest from reference TRBV7-8 and TRBJ2-7 gives the full variable domain: GAGVSQSPRYKVAKRGQDVALRCDPISGHVSLFWYQQALGQGPEFLTYFQNEAQLDKSGLPSDRFFAERPEGSVSTLKIQRTQQEDSAVYLCASSSRRQAVYEQYFGPGTRLTVT.

This clonotype showed up many times. J is TRBJ1-3 and V is TRBV10-3; the D gene is possibly TRBD1 (6 bases). Germline lookup yields CDR1 ENHRY and CDR2 SYGVKD. This CDR3 is built from 14 residues. The ends were cut back, 5 bases at V and 2 bases at J, with 10 bases in the middle. In nucleotides, the CDR3 is TGTGCCATCAGTATACAGGGCCCTGGAAACACCATATATTTT. It is translated as CAISIQGPGNTIYF.

The chain links TRBV15 to TRBJ2-7; unclear D gene. In germline, CDR1 is LNHNV, CDR2 YYDKDF (reference sequence). The CDR3 totals 14 residues. V gave up 3 bases and J gave up 0 bases, with 9 bases separating them. CDR3 sequence: CATSSSLSSYEQYF. CDR3 coding DNA: TGTGCCACCAGCAGTTCACTGAGCTCCTACGAGCAGTACTTC. Looking up the rest from reference TRBV15 and TRBJ2-7 gives the full variable domain: DAMVIQNPRYQVTQFGKPVTLSCSQTLNHNVMYWYQQKSSQAPKLLFHYYDKDFNNEADTPDNFQSRRPNTSFCFLDIRSPGLGDTAMYLCATSSSLSSYEQYFGPGTRLTVT.

CDR3 nucleotides: TGCAGCGGCGGGAGGGCCCCAGATACGCAGTATTTT. Translation: CSGGRAPDTQYF. This chain links TRBV29-1 with TRBJ2-3, with 9 positions matching TRBD2. The ends lost 7 bases at V and 4 bases at J; junction bases unmatched: 3. The CDR3 loop spans 12 amino acids. Germline-derived CDR1 and CDR2 are SQVTM and ANQGSEA.

The chain employs TRBV14 and TRBJ2-4; possible D gene TRBD1, 6 bases. The CDR3 consists of 16 residues. Germline V CDR1 and CDR2: SGHDN, FVKESK. The V end was cut by 4 bases, the J end by 0 bases, with 13 bases between. CDR3 coding DNA: TGTGCCAGCAGCCCCAGGGGTATACTAGCCAAAAACATTCAGTACTTC. Translating gives CASSPRGILAKNIQYF.

This clonotype showed up just once. This sequence joins TRBV20-1 and TRBJ1-1; D gene uncertain. Trimming pared 7 bases from V and 6 bases from J, leaving 3 bases between. The CDR3 runs to 8 residues. Per germline, CDR1 DFQATT and CDR2 SNEGSKA (reference sequence). CDR3 in amino acids: CSVAEAFF. CDR3 sequence (DNA): TGCAGTGTAGCTGAAGCTTTCTTT.

The V and J genes are TRBV15 and TRBJ2-7; TRBD1 is a possible D gene (6 bases). CDR1 is LNHNV, CDR2 YYDKDF, per germline (reference sequence). Trimming removed 3 bases at V and 3 bases at J, with 12 bases between. The CDR3 is made up of 14 amino acids. The CDR3 coding sequence is TGTGCCACCAGCAGCGCAGGGACATACTACGAGCAGTACTTC. Translated, it gives CATSSAGTYYEQYF.

This clonotype was recorded at least ten times. This chain links TRBV20-1 with TRBJ2-7; perhaps TRBD2 as D (7 bases). Germline CDR1 DFQATT, CDR2 SNEGSKA (reference sequence). V lost 3 bases to trimming and J lost 7 bases, with 13 bases between them. This CDR3 is 12 amino acids long. This chain's CDR3 is CSARGGPWEQYF. The CDR3 region has the DNA TGCAGTGCTAGGGGGGGGCCCTGGGAGCAGTACTTC.

There are many counts of this clonotype. V usage is TRBV9 and J usage is TRBJ2-2; D is uncertain. Germline values: CDR1 SGDLS, CDR2 YYNGEE. CDR3 length: 12 residues. V shed 7 bases and J shed 1 base, with 5 bases lying between them. The CDR3 bases are TGTGCCAGCGACGAGAACACCGGGGAGCTGTTTTTT. Its protein product is CASDENTGELFF.

This chain joins TRBV10-3 and TRBJ1-6; D is possibly TRBD1 (6 bases). The ends were cut back, 4 bases at V and 9 bases at J, with 10 bases in the middle. CDR3 size: 13 residues. Looked up from germline, CDR1 is ENHRY and CDR2 is SYGVKD. CDR3 bases: TGTGCCATCAGTGGGGTAGGGGGTTCACCCCTCCACTTT. Protein: CAISGVGGSPLHF.

This chain connects TRBV2 to TRBJ1-5, with D maybe TRBD1 (5 bases). The CDR3 is 13 amino acids. V was shortened by 7 bases and J by 0 bases, with 7 bases between the two germline ends. CDR1 and CDR2 from the germline V gene are SNHLY and FYNNEI. CDR3: CASKGDSNQPQHF. The CDR3 DNA reads as TGTGCCAGCAAAGGGGATAGCAATCAGCCCCAGCATTTT.

The gene calls are TRBV15 and TRBJ2-1, with TRBD2 as a possible D gene (5 bases). The germline V gene encodes CDR1 LNHNV and CDR2 YYDKDF (reference sequence). V lost 3 bases, J lost 0 bases, and 15 bases lay in between. The CDR3 is 17 amino acids. CDR3 coding DNA: TGTGCCACCAGCAGCTTAATCGGGGAGAGCTCCTACAATGAGCAGTTCTTC. Translation gives CATSSLIGESSYNEQFF.

There are many counts of this clonotype. The chain links TRBV7-3 to TRBJ1-6; D remains ambiguous. Trimming left V 2 bases short and J 13 bases short, with 12 bases between. The V gene's germline CDR1 is SGHTA and CDR2 FQGTGA. CDR3 length: 13 amino acids. The chain's CDR3 is CASSLGGSDPLHF. In DNA, the CDR3 is TGTGCCAGCAGCTTAGGAGGGTCCGATCCCCTCCACTTT.

The chain employs TRBV15 and TRBJ2-7; TRBD2 might be the D (6 bases). The V gene's germline CDR1 is LNHNV and CDR2 YYDKDF (reference sequence). The CDR3 loop spans 15 amino acids. Trimming removed 6 bases at V and 0 bases at J, with 15 bases between. CDR3 sequence (DNA): TGTGCCACCAGGGAGGGGATCGGGAGCTCCTACGAGCAGTACTTC. This gives the protein CATREGIGSSYEQYF.

The genes are TRBV10-3 and TRBJ1-4; D is possibly TRBD1 (5 bases). The CDR3 extends over 14 amino acids. Trimming cost V 2 bases and J 8 bases, with 12 bases left between them. Germline lookup yields CDR1 ENHRY and CDR2 SYGVKD. CDR3 nucleotide sequence: TGTGCCATCAGTGAGAGGTCAGGGAACGAAAAACTGTTTTTT. The encoded protein is CAISERSGNEKLFF.